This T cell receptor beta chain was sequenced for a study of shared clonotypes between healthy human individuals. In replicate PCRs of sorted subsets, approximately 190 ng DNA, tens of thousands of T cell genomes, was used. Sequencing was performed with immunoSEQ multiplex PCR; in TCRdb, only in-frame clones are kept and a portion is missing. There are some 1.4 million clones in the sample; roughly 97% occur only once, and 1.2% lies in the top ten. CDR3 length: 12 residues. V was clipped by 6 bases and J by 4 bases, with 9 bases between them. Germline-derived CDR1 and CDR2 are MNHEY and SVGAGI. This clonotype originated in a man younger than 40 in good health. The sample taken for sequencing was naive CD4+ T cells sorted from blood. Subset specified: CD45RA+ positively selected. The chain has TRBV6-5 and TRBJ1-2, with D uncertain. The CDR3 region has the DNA TGTGCCAGCAGGAGTGAGATCTATGGCTACACCTTC. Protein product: CASRSEIYGYTF.